The rows below give T cell receptor beta chains drawn from one sample of a study of technical replicates of blood from a few donors. Here immunoSEQ multiplex PCR was the method, and the copy in TCRdb shows in-frame clones only, minus some. There are around 80,000 clones in the sample; roughly 93% occur only once, and less than 0.3% lies in the top ten. The sequenced material came from T cells isolated from PBMCs. These receptors were collected from a human donor in good health. The CDR3 runs from the conserved cysteine through the conserved F or W. D genes are given only for firm matches. Expanded clones get a size class; other rows say once, few or many, or leave the size out.

clone_size | cdr3_length | j_call | v_call | d_call | cdr3_nt | cdr3_aa
NA | 14 | TRBJ1-1 | TRBV18 | TRBD1 | TGTGCCAGCTCAACGACAGGGCAGAACACTGAAGCTTTCTTT | CASSTTGQNTEAFF
NA | 17 | TRBJ2-3 | TRBV5-6 | TRBD2 | TGTGCCAGCAGCCCCTACGGGCGGGGGGTCCTCCCAGATACGCAGTATTTT | CASSPYGRGVLPDTQYF
NA | 13 | TRBJ1-4 | TRBV30 | NA | TGTGCCTGGAGTGTACAGGAGAATGAAAAACTGTTTTTT | CAWSVQENEKLFF
NA | 14 | TRBJ1-2 | TRBV1 | NA | TGCACCAGCAGCCAAGATCTGGACAGGGGCTGCTACACCTTC | CTSSQDLDRGCYTF
NA | 15 | TRBJ1-4 | TRBV5-1 | TRBD1 | TGCGCCAGCAGCTTGGCGGGACAGGGTAATGAAAAACTGTTTTTT | CASSLAGQGNEKLFF
NA | 18 | TRBJ2-7 | TRBV5-1 | TRBD1 | TGCGCCAGCAGCCCTTTCGAAACAGGGGGCAAACGATACGGCGAGCAGTACTTC | CASSPFETGGKRYGEQYF
NA | 14 | TRBJ2-7 | TRBV6-1 | NA | TGTGCCAGCAGGAGTCGGAGACTTACCTACGAGCAGTACTTC | CASRSRRLTYEQYF
NA | 15 | TRBJ1-5 | TRBV10-1 | NA | TGCGCGATCCTATGCGGGCTCTATAGCAATCAGCCCCAGCATTTT | CAILCGLYSNQPQHF
NA | 14 | TRBJ2-7 | TRBV6-5 | TRBD1 | TGTGCCAGCAGTAATCGGGACAGTCAGTACGAGCAGTACTTC | CASSNRDSQYEQYF
NA | 14 | TRBJ1-4 | TRBV27 | TRBD1 | TGTGCCAGCAAAACAGGGGGCTTTAATGAAAAACTGTTTTTT | CASKTGGFNEKLFF
NA | 13 | TRBJ1-1 | TRBV6-5 | NA | TGTGCCAGCTCTTGGGGGGAGAACACTGAAGCTTTCTTT | CASSWGENTEAFF
once | 17 | TRBJ2-1 | TRBV9 | TRBD2 | TGTGCCAGCAGCGCAACCTTAGCGGGAGGACCCCACAATGAGCAGTTCTTC | CASSATLAGGPHNEQFF
NA | 16 | TRBJ2-5 | TRBV7-9 | NA | TGTGCCAGCAGGTCACCACTTTGGGGACTTCAAGAGACCCAGTACTTC | CASRSPLWGLQETQYF
NA | 17 | TRBJ2-1 | TRBV9 | TRBD1 | TGTGCCAGCAGCGGATCGGCGAGGGGGCTCCCCTACAATGAGCAGTTCTTC | CASSGSARGLPYNEQFF
NA | 11 | TRBJ2-5 | TRBV20-1 | NA | TGCAGTGCTAGGGACTACCAGACCCAGTACTTC | CSARDYQTQYF
NA | 15 | TRBJ2-7 | TRBV7-9 | TRBD2 | TGTGCCAGCAGCTCTACAGCGGGGGGGCCGTCCGAGCAGTACTTC | CASSSTAGGPSEQYF
NA | 17 | TRBJ2-2 | TRBV11-2 | TRBD1 | TGTGCCAGCAGCTCAGGACAGGGGGGAATGAAAGGCGGGGAGCTGTTTTTT | CASSSGQGGMKGGELFF
NA | 11 | TRBJ1-2 | TRBV29-1 | TRBD1 | TGCAGCGTCGGGACAGGGAATGGCTACACCTTC | CSVGTGNGYTF
NA | 16 | TRBJ1-5 | TRBV5-5 | NA | TGTGCCAGCAGCTTGGGAGCAGGGGCTAACAATCAGCCCCAGCATTTT | CASSLGAGANNQPQHF
NA | 15 | TRBJ2-1 | TRBV10-3 | TRBD2 | TGTGCCATCAGTGATTCAGCGGGGGGCTACAATGAGCAGTTCTTC | CAISDSAGGYNEQFF
NA | 14 | TRBJ2-3 | TRBV28 | TRBD2 | TGTTCCTTAGCGGGAGGGCCGGGCACAGATACGCAGTATTTT | CSLAGGPGTDTQYF
NA | 17 | TRBJ2-1 | TRBV4-1 | TRBD1 | TGCGCCAGCAGCCAGGATACAGGGGGCGCGGGGTACAATGAGCAGTTCTTC | CASSQDTGGAGYNEQFF
NA | 16 | TRBJ2-1 | TRBV4-1 | TRBD2 | TGCGCCAGCAGCCAGGGGACTAGCGGGAGGGTCAATGAGCAGTTCTTC | CASSQGTSGRVNEQFF
NA | 15 | TRBJ1-1 | TRBV30 | TRBD1 | TGTGCCTGGAGTGTAGGGTTCAGGGGGCAGTCTGAAGCTTTCTTT | CAWSVGFRGQSEAFF